The 18 T cell receptor beta chains reported below all come from one sample, sequenced in a study of cytomegalovirus exposure and HLA in healthy donors. Primers for the PCR totalled 60 Vbeta and 13 Jbeta. Generated by immunoSEQ multiplex PCR, the TCRdb table keeps only in-frame clones and is missing some. The table has roughly 99,000 clones, over 70% seen once. Material for sequencing was PBMCs. The receptors shown here come from a man aged 25 to 40 in good health and CMV-seronegative.

This clone was counted only a few times. The V call is TRBV4-1, the J call TRBJ2-3; 11 bases are shared with TRBD2. The CDR3 runs 16 residues. The junction had 5 bases not matched to a gene; V was cut back by 3 bases and J by 3 bases. Germline V CDR1 and CDR2: MGHRA, YSYEKL. The CDR3: CASSQVSGGVTDTQYF. Here the CDR3 DNA reads TGCGCCAGCAGCCAGGTTAGCGGGGGGGTAACAGATACGCAGTATTTT.

The chain recombines TRBV5-1 with TRBJ2-3; 9 bases agree with TRBD2. J lost 6 bases, V lost 4 bases, and 12 bases had no gene match. The CDR3 sequence is 16 residues long. Germline lookup yields CDR1 SGHRS and CDR2 YFSETQ. CDR3 region: CASSLLAGSASDTQYF. The DNA for the CDR3 is TGCGCCAGCAGCCTCCTAGCGGGAAGTGCTTCGGATACGCAGTATTTT. Full variable domain (missing parts from reference TRBV5-1 and TRBJ2-3): KAGVTQTPRYLIKTRGQQVTLSCSPISGHRSVSWYQQTPGQGLQFLFEYFSETQRNKGNFPGRFSGRQFSNSRSEMNVSTLELGDSALYLCASSLLAGSASDTQYFGPGTRLTVL.

This clone was seen a few times. This chain connects TRBV2 to TRBJ1-2; TRBD1 agrees at 7 bases. Germline CDR1 and CDR2: SNHLY and FYNNEI. V trimming: 5 bases; J trimming: 2 bases; junction bases outside the gene matches: 11. The CDR3 contains 16 residues. CDR3 DNA: TGTGCCAGCAGTCCTCGTGGGCAGGGGGTCAACTATGGCTACACCTTC. This gives the protein CASSPRGQGVNYGYTF.

The rearrangement uses TRBV19 and TRBJ1-3; D ambiguous. CDR1 is LNHDA, CDR2 SQIVND, per germline (reference sequence). V was cut by 5 bases and J by 4 bases, with 18 bases left in between. The CDR3 contains 16 residues. The CDR3 coding sequence is TGTGCCAGTAGTCCAGCTAGGGAGTCGCTCGGAAACACCATATATTTT. Residues: CASSPARESLGNTIYF.

V gene TRBV19 combines with J gene TRBJ1-3; no clear D gene. This CDR3 spans 13 amino acids. V gave up 9 bases and J gave up 0 bases, with 9 bases separating them. Germline-derived CDR1 and CDR2 are LNHDA and SQIVND (reference sequence). The CDR3 DNA reads as TGTGCCAGCCGTATTAGCTCTGGAAACACCATATATTTT. Its translation is CASRISSGNTIYF.

The gene calls are TRBV6-5 and TRBJ1-6, with 7 bases lining up with TRBD1. CDR1 MNHEY and CDR2 SVGAGI come from the germline V gene. This CDR3 region has 13 residues. J lost 10 bases, V lost 5 bases, and 5 bases had no gene match. CDR3 loop: CASSDRVLSPLHF. Here the CDR3 DNA reads TGTGCCAGCAGTGACAGGGTTCTGTCACCCCTCCACTTT.

This sequence joins TRBV10-3 and TRBJ2-7; the D gene is possibly TRBD2 (5 bases). The CDR3 spans 15 residues. The germline V gene encodes CDR1 ENHRY and CDR2 SYGVKD. Trimming cost V 3 bases and J 2 bases, with 14 bases left between them. This CDR3 reads CAISDRGVETYEQYF. CDR3 DNA: TGTGCCATCAGTGACCGGGGAGTCGAGACCTACGAGCAGTACTTC.

The CDR3 DNA reads as TGCGCCAGCAGAAGCACACCGACAGGGGACACTGAAGCTTTCTTT. Encoded protein: CASRSTPTGDTEAFF. The V and J genes are TRBV5-1 and TRBJ1-1; TRBD1 agrees at 8 bases. The CDR3 has 15 amino acids. J lost 3 bases, V lost 5 bases, and 9 bases had no gene match. The germline gives CDR1 SGHRS, CDR2 YFSETQ.

The chain has TRBV5-1 and TRBJ1-4, with D possibly matching TRBD1 (6 bases). The germline V and J ends were trimmed by 6 bases and 6 bases, with 12 bases remaining between them. The length of the CDR3 is 13 residues. Germline values: CDR1 SGHRS, CDR2 YFSETQ. The CDR3 loop reads CASNQGSDEKLFF. The CDR3 DNA sequence: TGCGCCAGCAATCAGGGGTCGGATGAAAAACTGTTTTTT.

This chain connects TRBV7-8 to TRBJ1-5, with D tentatively TRBD1 (6 bases). The germline CDR1 and CDR2 sequences are SGHVS and FQNEAQ. V shed 3 bases and J shed 0 bases, with 12 bases lying between them. CDR3 size: 16 residues. In DNA form, the CDR3 reads TGTGCCAGCAGCTTTAAGGACAGCTATAGCAATCAGCCCCAGCATTTT. It codes for CASSFKDSYSNQPQHF.

The genes are TRBV18 and TRBJ1-4; tentatively, D is TRBD1 (6 bases). V lost 4 bases and J 7 bases, leaving 19 bases between the germline ends. The CDR3 runs to 16 residues. Germline V gene lookup returns CDR1 KGHSH and CDR2 LQKENI. This CDR3 is CASSQLQGKESEKLFF. The CDR3, as DNA: TGTGCCAGCTCACAGCTACAGGGAAAGGAGAGTGAAAAACTGTTTTTT.

This chain uses TRBV25-1 with TRBJ1-5; maybe TRBD1 (6 bases). CDR3 length: 15 amino acids. V was pared by 4 bases and J by 4 bases, with 14 bases between. The germline CDR1 and CDR2 sequences are MGHDK and SYGVNS. CDR3 protein: CASSGPPGANQPQHF. The DNA for the CDR3 is TGTGCCAGCAGTGGACCCCCAGGGGCAAATCAGCCCCAGCATTTT.

The chain is built from TRBV7-9 and TRBJ2-7; 8 bases agree with TRBD1. The germline V gene has CDR1 SEHNR and CDR2 FQNEAQ (reference sequence). The length of the CDR3 is 14 residues. Unmatched junction bases numbered 2, after V lost 4 bases and J lost 0 bases. The CDR3, as DNA: TGTGCCAGCAGCTCCGGGACAGGCTCCTACGAGCAGTACTTC. Translation gives CASSSGTGSYEQYF.

This chain's CDR3 is CASSPLAGVKSNQPQHF. The CDR3 coding sequence is TGTGCCAGCAGCCCCCTTGCGGGGGTTAAAAGCAATCAGCCCCAGCATTTT. V and J are TRBV5-8 and TRBJ1-5, with D possibly matching TRBD1 (5 bases). CDR3 length equals 17 residues. Trimming removed 4 bases at V and 1 base at J, with 18 bases between. Per the germline V gene, CDR1 is SGHTS and CDR2 is YDEGEE. Drawing the rest from reference TRBV5-8 and TRBJ1-5, the complete variable domain is EAGVTQSPTHLIKTRGQQATLRCSPISGHTSVYWYQQALGLGLQFLLWYDEGEERNRGNFPPRFSGRQFPNYSSELNVNALELEDSALYLCASSPLAGVKSNQPQHFGDGTRLSIL.

This rearrangement joins TRBV10-2 to TRBJ2-7; TRBD1 matches 9 bases. CDR1 WSHSY and CDR2 SAAADI come from the germline V gene. The CDR3 covers 13 residues. With 8 bases clipped from V and 3 bases from J, the junction kept 5 bases outside the gene matches. The CDR3 DNA reads TGCGCCAGCCGGGACAGGGTGTTCTACGAGCAGTACTTC. Translation: CASRDRVFYEQYF.

A single count supports this clone. V usage is TRBV9 and J usage is TRBJ2-1, with D maybe TRBD1 (6 bases). The length of the CDR3 is 14 residues. Trimming stripped 0 bases from V and 5 bases from J, with 9 bases between. The germline CDR1 and CDR2 sequences are SGDLS and YYNGEE. The CDR3 protein is CASSVDRADNEQFF. In nucleotides, the CDR3 is TGTGCCAGCAGCGTAGACAGGGCAGACAATGAGCAGTTCTTC.

The rearrangement uses TRBV6-5 and TRBJ2-4; TRBD2 agrees at 7 bases. There are 14 residues in the CDR3. The V gene's germline CDR1 is MNHEY and CDR2 SVGAGI. The V segment lost 6 bases and the J segment 6 bases; nucleotides outside the gene matches: 8. CDR3 amino acids: CASRGLAGVNIQYF. As DNA, the CDR3 is TGTGCCAGCAGGGGTTTAGCGGGCGTAAACATTCAGTACTTC.

The J gene is TRBJ2-1, the V gene TRBV7-9, with D perhaps TRBD2 (5 bases). In germline, CDR1 is SEHNR, CDR2 FQNEAQ (reference sequence). The CDR3 is 15 residues long. Trimming cost V 6 bases and J 3 bases, with 15 bases left between them. The CDR3 region is CASRGGQASYNEQFF. For the CDR3, the DNA is TGTGCCAGCAGGGGCGGGCAGGCAAGCTACAATGAGCAGTTCTTC.